This T cell receptor (beta chain) emerged from a study of T cell responses to AZD1222 COVID-19 vaccine. Second doses at about 4 or about 12 weeks were pooled. Study conclusions and caveats: Repertoire samples came only from after the peak T cell response. Spike-specific TCR breadth and depth rose after two AZD1222 doses.

This table comes from immunoSEQ multiplex PCR, and its TCRdb copy is limited to in-frame clones, with some not included. The data contain 55,000 to 65,000 clones, roughly 89% of them seen just once; the ten biggest clones take up roughly 6%. Comments on this clone: Its antigen is still unknown.

This CDR3 region has 16 residues. V trimming: 5 bases; J trimming: 5 bases; junction bases outside the gene matches: 11. Germline CDR1 LNHDA, CDR2 SQIVND (reference sequence). The specimen was peripheral blood, collected 28 days after the second AZD1222 dose. The source is an adult who received the AZD1222 COVID-19 vaccine. This chain uses TRBV19 with TRBJ2-2; 7 nucleotides match TRBD2. The CDR3 DNA reads as TGTGCCAGTAGTTTAGGACTAGTTTCACGGACCGGGGAGCTGTTTTTT. Protein product: CASSLGLVSRTGELFF.